A single TCR beta chain is shown here with its context. Its antigen is currently unknown. In the original analysis: For papillary thyroid cancer, a distant-metastasis classifier was constructed from CDR3 differences observed across clinicopathological groups. TCRdb reassembled clones from the PCR reads with MiXCR. These V and J calls are TCRdb output, not the study's own analysis. The repertoire has around 16,000 clones, 27% of them found once; the top ten carry about 13%. None of the patients had undergone any treatment ahead of thyroid surgery. V was shortened by 2 bases and J by 4 bases, with 12 bases between the two germline ends. Germline V CDR1 and CDR2: MNHEY, SMNVEV (reference sequence). There are 14 residues in the CDR3. This sample was taken from a study of metastatic and nonmetastatic thyroid tumors. Study overall: Blood and tumor or nodule tissue repertoires from malignant and benign thyroid patients were compared.

Overall study results and limits: The study reportedly found significantly higher TCR beta diversity in malignant thyroid tumors than benign nodules, in blood and tumor.

The TCR was taken from a female donor with papillary thyroid cancer or a benign thyroid nodule (not recorded which). Some clones in this sample may be carry-over from other donors' samples. The gene calls are TRBV27 and TRBJ2-7; D perhaps matches TRBD2 (6 bases). Sequencing used adjacent normal tissue. In DNA form, the CDR3 reads TGTGCCAGCAGTTTACGGGGGATCACGTACGAGCAGTACTTC. This encodes CASSLRGITYEQYF.